Listed here are 23 T cell receptor beta chains from one sample, sequenced in a study of T-cell memory formation after mild COVID-19. TCRdb re-called the 5' RACE reads with MiXCR, one entry per CDR3 protein. The repertoire holds approximately 240,000 distinct CDR3 sequences, with about a sixth as singletons. The sample was PBMCs or a T cell subset sorted from them (not recorded which). The receptors shown here come from a man between 18 and 29 years old who had mild COVID-19 (a few samples of this study predate the infection). Cell type and time point are not known.

This clonotype has a handful of counts. V is TRBV6-5 and J is TRBJ2-2; D call uncertain. Germline-derived CDR1 and CDR2 are MNHEY and SVGAGI. V gave up 7 bases and J gave up 0 bases, with 15 bases separating them. The CDR3 runs to 16 residues. This CDR3 reads CASNTQQSANTGELFF. CDR3 coding DNA: TGTGCCAGCAATACTCAGCAGAGCGCGAACACCGGGGAGCTGTTTTTT.

The gene calls are TRBV11-2 and TRBJ2-1, with D tentatively TRBD1 or TRBD2 (5 bases each). CDR3 length: 17 residues. CDR1 and CDR2 from the germline V gene are SGHAT and FQNNGV. V was clipped by 5 bases and J by 3 bases, with 20 bases between them. In nucleotides, the CDR3 is TGTGCCAGCAGCCCCCCAGGGTGGTGGGAGAACTACAATGAGCAGTTCTTC. As protein: CASSPPGWWENYNEQFF.

V gene TRBV19 combines with J gene TRBJ1-1; D not resolved. CDR1 is LNHDA, CDR2 SQIVND, per germline (reference sequence). V gave up 11 bases and J gave up 4 bases, with 20 bases separating them. The CDR3 totals 14 residues. The CDR3 reads CAAIPRYPGTEAFF. In nucleotides, the CDR3 is TGTGCCGCCATCCCCAGATACCCAGGCACTGAAGCTTTCTTT.

CDR3 nucleotide sequence: TGTGCCAGCAGCACCACGGGGGAGACCCAGTACTTC. This encodes CASSTTGETQYF. The chain recombines TRBV7-9 with TRBJ2-5; D possibly corresponds to TRBD2 (5 bases). The CDR3 runs 12 residues. Trimming shortened V by 5 bases and J by 5 bases, and 9 bases separated the two germline ends. Germline-derived CDR1 and CDR2 are SEHNR and FQNEAQ (reference sequence). Full variable domain (remainder filled in from reference TRBV7-9 and TRBJ2-5): DTGVSQNPRHKITKRGQNVTFRCDPISEHNRLYWYRQTLGQGPEFLTYFQNEAQLEKSRLLSDRFSAERPKGSFSTLEIQRTEQGDSAMYLCASSTTGETQYFGPGTRLLVL.

This clonotype came up a few times. J is TRBJ1-6 and V is TRBV11-1; D is uncertain. CDR1 and CDR2 from the germline V gene are SGHAT and FQDESV (reference sequence). V was pared by 5 bases and J by 9 bases, with 11 bases between. The CDR3 is made up of 13 amino acids. The CDR3 spells CASSPAQGSPLHF. CDR3 bases: TGTGCCAGCAGCCCAGCACAAGGTTCACCCCTCCACTTT.

This clonotype appeared a few times. The rearrangement joins TRBV12-3 or TRBV12-4 to TRBJ2-3; no definite D call. This CDR3 contains 14 residues. Trimming stripped 3 bases from V and 5 bases from J, with 12 bases between. CDR3 amino acids: CASSFWDARDTQYF. The CDR3 region has the DNA TGTGCCAGCAGTTTTTGGGATGCGAGAGATACGCAGTATTTT.

The chain employs TRBV18 and TRBJ2-6, with D perhaps given as TRBD1 or TRBD2 (5 bases each). V lost 4 bases, J lost 1 base, and 11 bases lay in between. CDR3 size: 16 residues. The germline V gene encodes CDR1 KGHSH and CDR2 LQKENI. The CDR3 loop reads CASSQPGRSGANVLTF. CDR3 bases: TGTGCCAGCTCACAGCCAGGGAGATCTGGGGCCAACGTCCTGACTTTC.

This clonotype appeared a few times. The chain couples TRBV9 to TRBJ1-2; possibly TRBD1 for D (6 bases). This CDR3 region has 14 residues. The germline V gene has CDR1 SGDLS and CDR2 YYNGEE. V was cut by 2 bases and J by 8 bases, with 16 bases left in between. CDR3 in amino acids: CASSVDGGPLGYTF. The CDR3, as DNA: TGTGCCAGCAGCGTTGACGGGGGCCCCTTAGGCTACACCTTC.

V usage is TRBV25-1 and J usage is TRBJ2-7; D is uncertain. The CDR3 has 15 amino acids. Germline V gene data show CDR1 as MGHDK and CDR2 as SYGVNS. V was cut by 1 base and J by 2 bases, with 12 bases left in between. DNA for the CDR3: TGTGCCAGCAGTGAATCCTCTAGTTCGCCCTACGAGCAGTACTTC. Protein: CASSESSSSPYEQYF.

This clonotype was detected only a few times. In DNA form, the CDR3 reads TGCAGCGCCTCGGGGCGGGGTAGCACAGATACGCAGTATTTT. It encodes CSASGRGSTDTQYF. The chain employs TRBV29-1 and TRBJ2-3; possible D gene TRBD2, 6 bases. The germline gives CDR1 SQVTM, CDR2 ANQGSEA. This CDR3 comprises 14 residues. The V and J ends lost 7 bases and 0 bases respectively, with 14 bases between them.

This clonotype was counted between two and nine times. This rearrangement joins TRBV20-1 to TRBJ1-5, with 9 bases identical to TRBD1. Germline loops: CDR1 DFQATT, CDR2 SNEGSKA (reference sequence). The CDR3 is 14 residues long. The J segment lost 5 bases and the V segment lost 5 bases, leaving 7 bases of the junction unmatched. The CDR3 region is CSASTGGPDQPQHF. In nucleotides, the CDR3 is TGCAGTGCTTCCACAGGGGGCCCGGATCAGCCCCAGCATTTT.

This clonotype was detected only a few times. The V gene is TRBV7-2, the J gene TRBJ2-3; TRBD2 matches 7 bases. The V segment lost 5 bases and the J segment 7 bases; nucleotides outside the gene matches: 12. The germline CDR1 and CDR2 sequences are SGHTA and FQGNSA. The CDR3 runs 15 residues. The CDR3 protein is CASSDGLGELYTQYF. CDR3 nucleotide sequence: TGTGCCAGCAGCGATGGACTAGGGGAGTTGTATACGCAGTATTTT.

The sample holds a few counts of this clonotype. CDR3 sequence reads: CASSLSTGAETQYF. The CDR3 nucleotides read TGTGCCAGCAGCCTATCGACAGGGGCAGAGACCCAGTACTTC. V gene TRBV12-3 or TRBV12-4 combines with J gene TRBJ2-5, with 8 bases fitting TRBD1. The trim removed 6 bases at V and 4 bases at J, leaving 7 bases unmatched. This CDR3 is 14 amino acids long.

The J gene is TRBJ2-4, the V gene TRBV2; TRBD2 might be the D (6 bases). Germline CDR1 is SNHLY and CDR2 is FYNNEI. The CDR3 contains 14 residues. V was clipped by 4 bases and J by 6 bases, with 13 bases between them. The CDR3 DNA is TGTGCCAGCAGTGTGCGCGTGGGGGGAAACATTCAGTACTTC. Translation: CASSVRVGGNIQYF.

This clonotype has a handful of counts. The J gene is TRBJ2-3, the V gene TRBV5-1; D is possibly TRBD1 (6 bases). From germline, CDR1 is SGHRS and CDR2 YFSETQ. Deletions cut 5 bases from V and 6 bases from J, with 10 bases between. The CDR3 extends over 12 amino acids. CDR3: CASRAGADTQYF. The CDR3 nucleotides read TGCGCCAGCAGGGCAGGGGCTGATACGCAGTATTTT.

This clonotype has a handful of counts. The chain has TRBV4-3 and TRBJ1-1; D gene uncertain. CDR1 is LGHNA and CDR2 is YSLEER in the germline V gene. The CDR3 length is 15 residues. V dropped 0 bases and J dropped 6 bases, with 14 bases sitting between them. The CDR3 sequence is CASSQDGFAGAEAFF. CDR3 nucleotides: TGCGCCAGCAGCCAAGATGGGTTCGCCGGGGCTGAAGCTTTCTTT.

The chain joins TRBV12-3 or TRBV12-4 to TRBJ2-6; D is uncertain. Trimming took 0 bases from V and 3 from J, leaving 9 bases between them. The CDR3 is made up of 16 amino acids. This CDR3 is CASSLAPVIGANVLTF. For the CDR3, the DNA is TGTGCCAGCAGTTTAGCTCCGGTAATTGGGGCCAACGTCCTGACTTTC.

This clonotype has more than one count but fewer than ten. The V call is TRBV7-2, the J call TRBJ1-2; no firm D call. The CDR3 totals 13 residues. Trimming removed 2 bases at V and 3 bases at J, with 7 bases between. From germline, CDR1 is SGHTA and CDR2 FQGNSA. The CDR3 reads CASSLTQHYGYTF. CDR3 nucleotide sequence: TGTGCCAGCAGCTTAACACAGCACTATGGCTACACCTTC.

The V call is TRBV10-1, the J call TRBJ2-2; D is perhaps TRBD2 (5 bases). This CDR3 has 15 amino acids. From germline, CDR1 is WNHNN and CDR2 SYGVQD (reference sequence). V was clipped by 2 bases and J by 1 base, with 8 bases between them. The CDR3 here is CASSETGRNTGELFF. The CDR3 nucleotides are TGCGCCAGCAGTGAGACGGGGAGGAACACCGGGGAGCTGTTTTTT.

This chain links TRBV7-8 with TRBJ1-1; D remains ambiguous. The CDR3 spans 14 residues. Germline CDR1 reads SGHVS; CDR2 reads FQNEAQ. The ends were cut back, 1 base at V and 6 bases at J, with 12 bases in the middle. As DNA, the CDR3 is TGTGCCAGCAGCTTAGAGACCGCTCATGCTGAAGCTTTCTTT. This gives the protein CASSLETAHAEAFF.

V is TRBV9 and J is TRBJ2-1, with 9 bases identical to TRBD1. With 4 bases clipped from V and 10 bases from J, the junction kept 15 bases outside the gene matches. Germline V lookup: CDR1 SGDLS, CDR2 YYNGEE. The CDR3 covers 16 residues. Written as DNA, the CDR3 is TGTGCCAGCAGCCTTCAAGGACAGGGGTTTTCCGAAGAGCAGTTCTTC. It yields the protein CASSLQGQGFSEEQFF.

This sequence joins TRBV12-3 or TRBV12-4 and TRBJ1-3; TRBD1 aligns across 7 bases. CDR3 length: 14 amino acids. The V gene end was trimmed by 4 bases and the J gene end by 3 bases; junction bases not matched to a gene: 3. Here the CDR3 reads CASSWDSGGNTIYF. In nucleotides, the CDR3 is TGTGCCAGCAGTTGGGACAGTGGTGGAAACACCATATATTTT.

In this sample, this clonotype turned up a few times. For the CDR3, the DNA is TGTGCCATCAGTGATATGGAGGAAGAGACCCAGTACTTC. Its translation: CAISDMEEETQYF. The J gene is TRBJ2-5, the V gene TRBV10-3; D is perhaps TRBD2 (5 bases). This CDR3 has 13 amino acids. Germline assignment: CDR1 ENHRY and CDR2 SYGVKD. Deletions cut 3 bases from V and 3 bases from J, with 8 bases between.